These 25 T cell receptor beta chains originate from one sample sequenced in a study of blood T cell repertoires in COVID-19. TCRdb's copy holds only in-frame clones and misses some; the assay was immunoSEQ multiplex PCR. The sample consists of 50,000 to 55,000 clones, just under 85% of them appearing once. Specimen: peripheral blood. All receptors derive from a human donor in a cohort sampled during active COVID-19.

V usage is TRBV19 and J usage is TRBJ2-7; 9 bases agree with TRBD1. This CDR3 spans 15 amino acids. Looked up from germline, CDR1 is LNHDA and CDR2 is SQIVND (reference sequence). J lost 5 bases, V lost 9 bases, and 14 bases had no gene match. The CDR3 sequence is CASAEGGTGNHEQYF. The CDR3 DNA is TGTGCCAGCGCCGAAGGAGGGACAGGGAACCACGAGCAGTACTTC.

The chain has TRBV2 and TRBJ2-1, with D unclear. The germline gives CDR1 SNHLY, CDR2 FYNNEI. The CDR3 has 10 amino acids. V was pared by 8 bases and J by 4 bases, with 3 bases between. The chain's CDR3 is CASYYNEQFF. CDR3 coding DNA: TGTGCCAGCTATTACAATGAGCAGTTCTTC.

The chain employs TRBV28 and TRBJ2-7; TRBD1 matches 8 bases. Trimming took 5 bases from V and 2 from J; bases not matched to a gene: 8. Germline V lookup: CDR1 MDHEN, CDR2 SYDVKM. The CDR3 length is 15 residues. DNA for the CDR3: TGTGCCAGCAGTAAACGGACAGGGTACCCCTACGAGCAGTACTTC. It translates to CASSKRTGYPYEQYF.

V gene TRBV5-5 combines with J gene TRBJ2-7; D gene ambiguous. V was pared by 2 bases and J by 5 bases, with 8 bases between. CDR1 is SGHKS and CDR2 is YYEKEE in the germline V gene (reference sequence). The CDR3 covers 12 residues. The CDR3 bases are TGTGCCAGCAGCTTTACGGGTGACGAGCAGTACTTC. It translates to CASSFTGDEQYF.

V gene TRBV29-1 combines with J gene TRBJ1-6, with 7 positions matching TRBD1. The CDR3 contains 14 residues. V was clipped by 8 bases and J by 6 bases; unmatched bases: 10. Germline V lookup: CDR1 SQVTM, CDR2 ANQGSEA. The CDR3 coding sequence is TGCAGCCTTTCCGGACAGGCGTTTAATTCACCCCTCCACTTT. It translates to CSLSGQAFNSPLHF.

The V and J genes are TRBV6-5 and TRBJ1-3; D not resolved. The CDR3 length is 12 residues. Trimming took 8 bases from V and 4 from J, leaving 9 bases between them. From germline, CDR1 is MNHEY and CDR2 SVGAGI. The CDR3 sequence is CASSESGNTIYF. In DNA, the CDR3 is TGTGCCAGCTCCGAAAGCGGAAACACCATATATTTT.

Written as DNA, the CDR3 is TGTGCCAGCAGCTTACGGGGGGGGGCAGATACGCAGTATTTT. Protein sequence: CASSLRGGADTQYF. The rearrangement links TRBV7-2 to TRBJ2-3; 8 bases match TRBD2. CDR3 length: 14 amino acids. CDR1 and CDR2 (germline): SGHTA, FQGNSA. V shed 2 bases and J 4 bases; nucleotides not matched to a gene: 2.

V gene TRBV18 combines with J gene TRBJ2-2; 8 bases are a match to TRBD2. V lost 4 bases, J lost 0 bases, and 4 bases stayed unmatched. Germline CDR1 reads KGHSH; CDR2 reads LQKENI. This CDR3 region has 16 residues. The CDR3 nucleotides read TGTGCCAGCTCACGCGGGGGGACCGCGAACACCGGGGAGCTGTTTTTT. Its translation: CASSRGGTANTGELFF.

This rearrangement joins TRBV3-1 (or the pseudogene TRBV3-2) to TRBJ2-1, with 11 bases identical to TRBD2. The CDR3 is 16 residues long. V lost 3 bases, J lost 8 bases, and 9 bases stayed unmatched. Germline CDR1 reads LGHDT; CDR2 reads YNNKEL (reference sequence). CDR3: CASSQPTSGGTYEQFF. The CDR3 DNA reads TGTGCCAGCAGCCAGCCTACTAGCGGGGGTACCTATGAGCAGTTCTTC.

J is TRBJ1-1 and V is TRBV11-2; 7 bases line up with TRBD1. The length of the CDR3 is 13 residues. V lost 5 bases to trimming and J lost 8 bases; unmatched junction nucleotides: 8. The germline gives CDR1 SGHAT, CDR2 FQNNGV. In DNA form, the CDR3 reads TGTGCCAGCAGCCTGATGAAACAGGGGGAAGCTTTCTTT. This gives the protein CASSLMKQGEAFF.

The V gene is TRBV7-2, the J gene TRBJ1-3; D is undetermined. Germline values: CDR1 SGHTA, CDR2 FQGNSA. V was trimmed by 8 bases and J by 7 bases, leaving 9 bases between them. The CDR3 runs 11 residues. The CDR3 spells CASRDFNTIYF. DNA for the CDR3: TGTGCCAGCCGGGATTTCAACACCATATATTTT.

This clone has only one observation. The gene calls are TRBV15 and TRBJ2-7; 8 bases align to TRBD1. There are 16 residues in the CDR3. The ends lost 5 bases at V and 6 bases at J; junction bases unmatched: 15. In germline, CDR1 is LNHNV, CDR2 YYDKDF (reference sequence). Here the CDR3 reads CATSVQSGTGLVEQYF. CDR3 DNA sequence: TGTGCCACCAGCGTTCAGTCCGGGACAGGACTGGTCGAGCAGTACTTC.

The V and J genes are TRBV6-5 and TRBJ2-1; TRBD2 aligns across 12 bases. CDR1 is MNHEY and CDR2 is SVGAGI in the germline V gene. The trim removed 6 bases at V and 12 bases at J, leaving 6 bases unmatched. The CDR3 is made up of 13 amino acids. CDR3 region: CASRSSGGAGQFF. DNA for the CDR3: TGTGCCAGCAGATCTAGCGGGGGGGCCGGGCAGTTCTTC.

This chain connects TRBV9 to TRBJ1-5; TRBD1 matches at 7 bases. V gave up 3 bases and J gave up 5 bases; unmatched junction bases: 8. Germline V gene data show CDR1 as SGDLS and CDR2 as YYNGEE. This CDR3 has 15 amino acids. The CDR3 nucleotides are TGTGCCAGCAGCGCGGCAGGGACAGTAGATCAGCCCCAGCATTTT. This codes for CASSAAGTVDQPQHF.

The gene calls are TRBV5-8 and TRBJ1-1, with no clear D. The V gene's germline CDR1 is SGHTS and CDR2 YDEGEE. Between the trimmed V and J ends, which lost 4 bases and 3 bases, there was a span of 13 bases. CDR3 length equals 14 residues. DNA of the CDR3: TGTGCCAGCAGCCCCGGGTTCGGGGACACTGAAGCTTTCTTT. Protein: CASSPGFGDTEAFF.

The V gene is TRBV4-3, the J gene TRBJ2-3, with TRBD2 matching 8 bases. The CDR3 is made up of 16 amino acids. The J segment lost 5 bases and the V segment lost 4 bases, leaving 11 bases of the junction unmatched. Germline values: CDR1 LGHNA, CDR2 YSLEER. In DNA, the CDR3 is TGCGCCAGCAGCCCGCGTGGAGCGGGGGATTTAGATACGCAGTATTTT. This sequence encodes CASSPRGAGDLDTQYF.

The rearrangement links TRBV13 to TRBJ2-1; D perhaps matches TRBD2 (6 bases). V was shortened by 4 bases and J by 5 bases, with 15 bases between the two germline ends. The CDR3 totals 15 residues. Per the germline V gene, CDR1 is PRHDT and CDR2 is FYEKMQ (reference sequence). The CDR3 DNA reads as TGTGCCAGCAGCTCCCTCTGGGGGGAGGACAATGAGCAGTTCTTC. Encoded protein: CASSSLWGEDNEQFF.

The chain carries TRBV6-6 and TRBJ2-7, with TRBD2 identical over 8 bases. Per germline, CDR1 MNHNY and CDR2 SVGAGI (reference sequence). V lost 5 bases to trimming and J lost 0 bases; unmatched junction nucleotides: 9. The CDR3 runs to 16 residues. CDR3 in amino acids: CASSLDGGADSYEQYF. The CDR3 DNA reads TGTGCCAGCAGTCTCGACGGGGGGGCTGACTCCTACGAGCAGTACTTC.

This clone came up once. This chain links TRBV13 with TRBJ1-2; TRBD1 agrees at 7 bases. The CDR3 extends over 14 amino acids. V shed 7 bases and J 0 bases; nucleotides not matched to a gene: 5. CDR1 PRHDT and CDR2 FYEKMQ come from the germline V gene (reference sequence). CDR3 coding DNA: TGTGCCAGCACTACCGGGACAGCTAACTATGGCTACACCTTC. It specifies CASTTGTANYGYTF.

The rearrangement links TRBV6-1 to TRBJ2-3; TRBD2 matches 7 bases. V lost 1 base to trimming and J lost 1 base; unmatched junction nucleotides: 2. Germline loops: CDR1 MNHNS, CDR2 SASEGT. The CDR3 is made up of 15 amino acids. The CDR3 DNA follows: TGTGCCAGCAGTGAAGGCGGGAGCGGCACAGATACGCAGTATTTT. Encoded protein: CASSEGGSGTDTQYF.

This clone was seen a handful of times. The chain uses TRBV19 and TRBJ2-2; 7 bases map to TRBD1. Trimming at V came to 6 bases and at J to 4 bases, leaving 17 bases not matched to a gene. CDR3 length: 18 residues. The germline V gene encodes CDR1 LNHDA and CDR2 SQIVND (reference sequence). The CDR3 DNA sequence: TGTGCCAGTAGCCAACACCGACAGGGAGCGGCATTCACCGGGGAGCTGTTTTTT. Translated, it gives CASSQHRQGAAFTGELFF. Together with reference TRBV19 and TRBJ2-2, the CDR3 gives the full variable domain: DGGITQSPKYLFRKEGQNVTLSCEQNLNHDAMYWYRQDPGQGLRLIYYSQIVNDFQKGDIAEGYSVSREKKESFPLTVTSAQKNPTAFYLCASSQHRQGAAFTGELFFGEGSRLTVL.

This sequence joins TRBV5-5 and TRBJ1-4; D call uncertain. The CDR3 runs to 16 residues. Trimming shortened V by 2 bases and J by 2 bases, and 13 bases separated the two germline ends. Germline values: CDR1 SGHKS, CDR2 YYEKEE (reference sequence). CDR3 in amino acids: CASSLPGVRTNEKLFF. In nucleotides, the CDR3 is TGTGCCAGCAGCTTACCCGGGGTCAGGACTAATGAAAAACTGTTTTTT.

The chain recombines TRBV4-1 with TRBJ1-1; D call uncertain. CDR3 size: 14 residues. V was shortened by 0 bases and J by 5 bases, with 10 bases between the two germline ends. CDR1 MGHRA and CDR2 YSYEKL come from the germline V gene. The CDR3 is CASSQDDPGTEAFF. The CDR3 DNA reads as TGCGCCAGCAGCCAAGACGACCCGGGGACTGAAGCTTTCTTT.

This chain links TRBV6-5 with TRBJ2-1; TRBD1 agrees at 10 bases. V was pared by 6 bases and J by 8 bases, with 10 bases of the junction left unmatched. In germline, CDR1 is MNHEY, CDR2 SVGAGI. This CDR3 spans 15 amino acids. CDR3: CASRDRDRGKHEQFF. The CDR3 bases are TGTGCCAGCAGGGACCGGGACAGGGGAAAGCATGAGCAGTTCTTC.

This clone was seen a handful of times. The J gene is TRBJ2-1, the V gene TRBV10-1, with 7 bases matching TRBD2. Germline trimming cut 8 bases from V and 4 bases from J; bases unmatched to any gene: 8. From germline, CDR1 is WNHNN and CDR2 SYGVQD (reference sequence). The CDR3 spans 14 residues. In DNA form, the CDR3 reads TGCGCCAGCGGGCGGGGGATTACTTACAATGAGCAGTTCTTC. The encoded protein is CASGRGITYNEQFF.